The following is a T cell receptor (beta chain) sequence with its context. The data originate from a study of blood T cell repertoires in COVID-19. On the study more broadly: The analysed material was cDNA or gDNA that came from T cells, B-cell-depleted T cells, or PBMCs.

The data were produced by immunoSEQ multiplex PCR, yet TCRdb's version contains in-frame clones alone and is incomplete. The sample records 140,000 or so clones, roughly 82% being singletons. Germline CDR1 and CDR2: SQVTM and ANQGSEA. The CDR3 has 13 amino acids. The V end lost 6 bases, the J end lost 1 base, and 10 bases lay between the germline ends. This chain joins TRBV29-1 and TRBJ1-3; weak D call: TRBD1 (5 bases). Sample: peripheral blood. This clonotype was sampled from a man aged 60 to 75 with active or convalescent COVID-19. CDR3 bases: TGCAGCGTCGCTAGGGGTTCTGGAAACACCATATATTTT. As protein: CSVARGSGNTIYF. Looking up the rest from reference TRBV29-1 and TRBJ1-3 gives the full variable domain: SAVISQKPSRDICQRGTSLTIQCQVDSQVTMMFWYRQQPGQSLTLIATANQGSEATYESGFVIDKFPISRPNLTFSTLTVSNMSPEDSSIYLCSVARGSGNTIYFGEGSWLTVV.